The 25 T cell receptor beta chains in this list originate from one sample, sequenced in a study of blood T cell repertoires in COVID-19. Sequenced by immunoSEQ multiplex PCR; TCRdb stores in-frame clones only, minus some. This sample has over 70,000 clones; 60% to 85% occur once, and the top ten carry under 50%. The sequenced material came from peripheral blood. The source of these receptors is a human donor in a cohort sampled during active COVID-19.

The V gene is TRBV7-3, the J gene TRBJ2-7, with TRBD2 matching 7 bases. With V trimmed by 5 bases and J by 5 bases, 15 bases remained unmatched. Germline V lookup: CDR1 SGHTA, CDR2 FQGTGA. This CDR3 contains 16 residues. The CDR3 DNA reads TGTGCCAGCAGCCCACGCCCTCGCGGGAGTAATGACGAGCAGTACTTC. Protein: CASSPRPRGSNDEQYF.

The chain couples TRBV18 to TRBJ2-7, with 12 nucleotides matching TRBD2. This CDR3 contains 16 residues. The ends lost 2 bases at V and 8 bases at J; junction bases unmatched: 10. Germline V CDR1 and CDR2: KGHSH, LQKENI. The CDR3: CASSPTGLAGNGKQYF. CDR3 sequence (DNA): TGTGCCAGCTCACCAACCGGACTAGCGGGAAACGGAAAGCAGTACTTC.

The CDR3 nucleotides read TGTGCCAGCTCACCACGAACGTCTTCAGGGTTTGTTGATTCACCCCTCCACTTT. Translated, it gives CASSPRTSSGFVDSPLHF. The chain has TRBV18 and TRBJ1-6; tentative D call: TRBD1 (5 bases). This CDR3 has 18 residues. Per germline, CDR1 KGHSH and CDR2 LQKENI. V lost 1 base, J lost 8 bases, and 21 bases lay in between.

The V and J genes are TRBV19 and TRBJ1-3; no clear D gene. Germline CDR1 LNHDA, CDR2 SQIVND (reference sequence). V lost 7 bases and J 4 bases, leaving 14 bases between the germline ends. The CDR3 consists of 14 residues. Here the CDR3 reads CASMRGAAGNTIYF. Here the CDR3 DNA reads TGTGCCAGTATGCGGGGTGCAGCCGGAAACACCATATATTTT.

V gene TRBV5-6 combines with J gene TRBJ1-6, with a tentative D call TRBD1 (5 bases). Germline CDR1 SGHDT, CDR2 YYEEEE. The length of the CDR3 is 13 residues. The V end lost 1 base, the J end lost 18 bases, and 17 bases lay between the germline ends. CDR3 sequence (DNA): TGTGCCAGCAGCTTGCGCGGACATTCGGGCCCCCACTTT. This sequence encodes CASSLRGHSGPHF.

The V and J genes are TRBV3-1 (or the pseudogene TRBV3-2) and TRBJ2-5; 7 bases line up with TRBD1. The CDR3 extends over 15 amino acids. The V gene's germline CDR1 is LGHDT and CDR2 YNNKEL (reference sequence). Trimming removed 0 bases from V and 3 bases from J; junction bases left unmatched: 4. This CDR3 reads CASSQESGGKETQYF. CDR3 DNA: TGTGCCAGCAGCCAAGAGTCAGGGGGTAAAGAGACCCAGTACTTC.

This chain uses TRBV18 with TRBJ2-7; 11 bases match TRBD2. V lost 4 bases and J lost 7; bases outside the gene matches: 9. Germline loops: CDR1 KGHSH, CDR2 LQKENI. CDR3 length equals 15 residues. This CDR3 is CASSQTSGSLGEQYF. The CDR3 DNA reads TGTGCCAGCTCACAAACTAGCGGGAGTCTCGGGGAGCAGTACTTC.

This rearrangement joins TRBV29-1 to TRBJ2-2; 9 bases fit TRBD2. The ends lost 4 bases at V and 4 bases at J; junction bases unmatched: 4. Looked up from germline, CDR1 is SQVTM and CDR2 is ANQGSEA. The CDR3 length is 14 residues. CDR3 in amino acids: CSVAQREVTGELFF. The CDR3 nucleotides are TGCAGCGTTGCCCAGCGGGAGGTCACCGGGGAGCTGTTTTTT.

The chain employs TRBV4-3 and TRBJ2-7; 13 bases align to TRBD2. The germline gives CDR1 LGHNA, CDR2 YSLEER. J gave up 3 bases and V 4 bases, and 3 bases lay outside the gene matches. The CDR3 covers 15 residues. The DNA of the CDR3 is TGCGCCAGCAGCCGGGGGACTAGCGGGATCTACGAGCAGTACTTC. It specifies CASSRGTSGIYEQYF.

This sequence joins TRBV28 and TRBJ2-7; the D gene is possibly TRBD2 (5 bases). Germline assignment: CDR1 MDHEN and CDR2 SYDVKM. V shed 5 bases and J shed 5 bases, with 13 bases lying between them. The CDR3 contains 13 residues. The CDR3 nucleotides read TGTGCCAGCAGTCCTGGACTCAATAACGAGCAGTACTTC. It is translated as CASSPGLNNEQYF.

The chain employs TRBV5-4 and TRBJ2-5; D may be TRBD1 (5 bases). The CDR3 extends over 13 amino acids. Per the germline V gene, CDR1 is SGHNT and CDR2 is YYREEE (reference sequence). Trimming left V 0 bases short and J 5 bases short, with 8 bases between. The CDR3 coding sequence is TGTGCCAGCAGCTTGGCAGGGTCTGAGACCCAGTACTTC. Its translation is CASSLAGSETQYF.

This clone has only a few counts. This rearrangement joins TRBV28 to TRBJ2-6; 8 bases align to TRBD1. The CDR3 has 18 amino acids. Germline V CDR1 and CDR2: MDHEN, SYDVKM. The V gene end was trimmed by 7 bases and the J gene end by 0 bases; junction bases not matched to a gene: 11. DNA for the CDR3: TGTGCCAGCACCCGCGAAACAGGGGGTTTCTCTGGGGCCAACGTCCTGACTTTC. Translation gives CASTRETGGFSGANVLTF.

The CDR3, as DNA: TGCGCCAGCAGCTTGTCTAGGACAGGCGGGGAGCTGTTTTTT. Its translation is CASSLSRTGGELFF. The chain uses TRBV5-1 and TRBJ2-2; TRBD1 matches 7 bases. The trim removed 1 base at V and 7 bases at J, leaving 4 bases unmatched. The CDR3 is made up of 14 amino acids. Per the germline V gene, CDR1 is SGHRS and CDR2 is YFSETQ.

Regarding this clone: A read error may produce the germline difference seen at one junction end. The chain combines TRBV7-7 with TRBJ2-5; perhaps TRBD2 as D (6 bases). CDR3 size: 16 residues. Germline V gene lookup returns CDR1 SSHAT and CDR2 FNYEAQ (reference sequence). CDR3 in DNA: TGTGCTAGCAGCTTAGATCGGGCGGCCGGGGGAGAGACCCAGTACTTC. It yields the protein CASSLDRAAGGETQYF.

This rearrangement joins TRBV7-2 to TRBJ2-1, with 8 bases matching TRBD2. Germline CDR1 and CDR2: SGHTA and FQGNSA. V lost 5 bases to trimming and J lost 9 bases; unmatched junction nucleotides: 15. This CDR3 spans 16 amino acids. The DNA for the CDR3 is TGTGCCAGCAGCCAAACTATCGGGAATCGGGGGGGTGAGCAGTTCTTC. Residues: CASSQTIGNRGGEQFF.

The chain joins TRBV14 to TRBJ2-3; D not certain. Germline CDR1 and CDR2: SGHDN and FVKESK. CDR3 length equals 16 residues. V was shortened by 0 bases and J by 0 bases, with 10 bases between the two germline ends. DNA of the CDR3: TGTGCCAGCAGCCAAGATATGGGCAGGAGCACAGATACGCAGTATTTT. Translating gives CASSQDMGRSTDTQYF.

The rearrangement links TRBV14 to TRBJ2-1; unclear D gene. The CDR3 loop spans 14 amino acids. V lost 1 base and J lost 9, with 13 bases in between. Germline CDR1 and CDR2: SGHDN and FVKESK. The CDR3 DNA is TGTGCCAGCAGCCAAGTTCTAGGCTACGGTGAGCAGTTCTTC. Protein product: CASSQVLGYGEQFF.

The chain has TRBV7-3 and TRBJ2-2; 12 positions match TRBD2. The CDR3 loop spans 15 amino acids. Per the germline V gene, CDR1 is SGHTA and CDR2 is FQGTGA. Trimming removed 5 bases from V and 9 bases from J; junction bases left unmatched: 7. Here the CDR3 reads CASSPGLAGIRELFF. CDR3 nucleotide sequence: TGTGCCAGCAGCCCAGGACTAGCGGGAATCCGGGAGCTGTTTTTT.

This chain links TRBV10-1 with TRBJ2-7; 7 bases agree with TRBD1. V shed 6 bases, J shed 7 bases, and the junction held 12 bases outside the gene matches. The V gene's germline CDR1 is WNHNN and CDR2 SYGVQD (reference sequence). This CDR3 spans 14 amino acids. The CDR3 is CASRPGTDKGEQYF. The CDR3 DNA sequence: TGCGCCAGCAGGCCCGGGACAGATAAAGGGGAGCAGTACTTC.

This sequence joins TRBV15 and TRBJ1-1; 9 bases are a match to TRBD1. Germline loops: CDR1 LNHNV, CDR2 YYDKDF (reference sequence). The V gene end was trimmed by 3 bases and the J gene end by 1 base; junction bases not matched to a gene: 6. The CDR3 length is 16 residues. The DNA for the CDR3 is TGTGCCACCAGCAGTATACAGGGGGCTCAGAACACTGAAGCTTTCTTT. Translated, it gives CATSSIQGAQNTEAFF.

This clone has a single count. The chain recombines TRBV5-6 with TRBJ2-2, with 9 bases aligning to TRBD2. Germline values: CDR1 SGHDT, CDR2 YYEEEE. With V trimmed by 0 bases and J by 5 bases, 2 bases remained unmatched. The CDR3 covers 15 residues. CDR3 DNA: TGTGCCAGCAGCTTGGACGCGGGAGGGACCGGGGAGCTGTTTTTT. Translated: CASSLDAGGTGELFF.

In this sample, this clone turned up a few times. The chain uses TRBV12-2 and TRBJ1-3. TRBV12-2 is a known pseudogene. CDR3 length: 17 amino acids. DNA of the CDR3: TGTGCAAGTCGCTTAGATCTTCGGGTACCCTCTGGAAACACCATATATTTT. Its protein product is CASRLDLRVPSGNTIYF.

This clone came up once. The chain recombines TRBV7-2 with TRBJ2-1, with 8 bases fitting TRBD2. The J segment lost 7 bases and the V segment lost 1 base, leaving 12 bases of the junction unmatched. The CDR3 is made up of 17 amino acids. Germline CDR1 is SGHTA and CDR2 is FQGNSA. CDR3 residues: CASSLVPSGHGGNEQFF. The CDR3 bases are TGTGCCAGCAGCTTAGTACCTAGCGGGCACGGGGGAAATGAGCAGTTCTTC.

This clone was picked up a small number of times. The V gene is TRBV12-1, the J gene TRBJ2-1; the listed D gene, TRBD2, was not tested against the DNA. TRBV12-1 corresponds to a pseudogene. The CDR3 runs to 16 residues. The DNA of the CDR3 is TGTGCCAGCAGCTTTAGACTTAAGAGCTCCTACAATGAGCAGTTCTTC. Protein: CASSFRLKSSYNEQFF.

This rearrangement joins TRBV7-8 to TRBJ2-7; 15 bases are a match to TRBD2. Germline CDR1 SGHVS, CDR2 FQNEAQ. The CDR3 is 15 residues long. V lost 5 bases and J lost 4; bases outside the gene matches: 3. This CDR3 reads CASSRTSGRDYEQYF. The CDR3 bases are TGTGCCAGCAGCCGGACTAGCGGGAGGGATTACGAGCAGTACTTC. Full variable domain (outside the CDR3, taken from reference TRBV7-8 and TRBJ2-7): GAGVSQSPRYKVAKRGQDVALRCDPISGHVSLFWYQQALGQGPEFLTYFQNEAQLDKSGLPSDRFFAERPEGSVSTLKIQRTQQEDSAVYLCASSRTSGRDYEQYFGPGTRLTVT.